This passage covers 8 T cell receptor beta chains from one sample sequenced in a study of blood T cell repertoires in COVID-19. TCRdb keeps only in-frame clones here, not all; method: immunoSEQ multiplex PCR. The sample lists 300,000 to 350,000 clones, roughly 90% seen once, with 0.9% to 1.2% in the top ten. Sequencing was carried out using PBMCs or T cells enriched from blood (not recorded which). The receptors were sampled from a young woman who had recovered from COVID-19.

This sequence joins TRBV11-2 and TRBJ1-1; no reliable D call. Germline assignment: CDR1 SGHAT and CDR2 FQNNGV. The CDR3 runs to 14 residues. Trimming took off 3 bases at V and 5 bases at J, with 13 bases between the two ends. CDR3 protein: CASSLERVGTEAFF. The CDR3 bases are TGTGCCAGCAGCTTGGAGAGAGTCGGGACTGAAGCTTTCTTT.

The V call is TRBV5-4, the J call TRBJ1-1, with TRBD1 matching over 8 bases. Germline V CDR1 and CDR2: SGHNT, YYREEE (reference sequence). The ends lost 4 bases at V and 3 bases at J; junction bases unmatched: 2. The CDR3 spans 13 residues. The CDR3 sequence is CASSPTGDTEAFF. CDR3 DNA: TGTGCCAGCAGCCCGACAGGGGACACTGAAGCTTTCTTT.

The chain is built from TRBV14 and TRBJ2-1; D is perhaps TRBD1 (7 bases). Per the germline V gene, CDR1 is SGHDN and CDR2 is FVKESK. The CDR3 consists of 15 residues. The V gene lost 4 bases and the J gene lost 5 bases, with 15 bases spanning the gap. The CDR3 coding sequence is TGTGCCAGCAGCCCCACCGCGGGACAGCACAATGAGCAGTTCTTC. It yields the protein CASSPTAGQHNEQFF.

The J gene is TRBJ2-4, the V gene TRBV9; 12 bases line up with TRBD2. V lost 4 bases, J lost 0 bases, and 5 bases stayed unmatched. The V gene's germline CDR1 is SGDLS and CDR2 YYNGEE. This CDR3 is 17 amino acids long. The CDR3 protein is CASSLLAGGLAKNIQYF. For the CDR3, the DNA is TGTGCCAGCAGCCTACTAGCGGGGGGTCTAGCCAAAAACATTCAGTACTTC.

This clone was observed a single time. The CDR3 bases are TGCGCCAGCAGCCTGCCTACTAGCGGGGGTGAGACCCAGTACTTC. Amino acids: CASSLPTSGGETQYF. This chain connects TRBV5-1 to TRBJ2-5, with TRBD2 matching over 11 bases. V trimming: 4 bases; J trimming: 5 bases; junction bases outside the gene matches: 7. The germline gives CDR1 SGHRS, CDR2 YFSETQ. The CDR3 totals 15 residues.

The rearrangement joins TRBV5-1 to TRBJ1-3, with a possible D match to TRBD1 (6 bases). The CDR3 spans 14 residues. V lost 4 bases and J 0 bases, leaving 8 bases between the germline ends. The germline V gene encodes CDR1 SGHRS and CDR2 YFSETQ. The CDR3 DNA follows: TGCGCCAGCAGCCCGACAGGCTCTGGAAACACCATATATTTT. Its translation: CASSPTGSGNTIYF.

The chain couples TRBV19 to TRBJ1-2; 11 bases agree with TRBD1. J gave up 1 base and V 6 bases, and 7 bases lay outside the gene matches. Germline V gives CDR1 LNHDA, CDR2 SQIVND (reference sequence). This CDR3 is built from 16 residues. CDR3 in amino acids: CASSRTGGSVNYGYTF. The CDR3 bases are TGTGCCAGTAGCCGGACAGGGGGCTCTGTTAACTATGGCTACACCTTC.

The CDR3 here is CASSETSGGYNEQFF. Written as DNA, the CDR3 is TGCGCCAGCAGTGAAACTAGCGGGGGGTACAATGAGCAGTTCTTC. The V gene is TRBV10-2, the J gene TRBJ2-1; 12 nucleotides agree with TRBD2. The germline CDR1 and CDR2 sequences are WSHSY and SAAADI. The CDR3 sequence is 15 residues long. V was pared by 3 bases and J by 4 bases, with 1 base of the junction left unmatched.